The 4 T cell receptor beta chains below all came from one sample that was sequenced in a study of cytomegalovirus exposure and HLA in healthy donors. Clones were read by immunoSEQ multiplex PCR, and TCRdb kept only the in-frame ones, dropping some. This sample has about 300,000 clones, with roughly 90% found just once. Material: PBMCs. These receptors all stem from a woman aged 18-29 years in good health and CMV-seronegative.

Only a few counts were recorded for this clone. This chain joins TRBV7-6 and TRBJ2-7, with TRBD2 matching over 7 bases. The CDR3 has 14 residues. Trimming removed 5 bases from V and 3 bases from J; junction bases left unmatched: 7. The V gene's germline CDR1 is SGHVS and CDR2 FNYEAQ. CDR3 nucleotides: TGTGCCAGCAGCCTCATGGGGGGGGACTACGAGCAGTACTTC. It is translated as CASSLMGGDYEQYF.

The V and J genes are TRBV7-9 and TRBJ1-6; 7 bases map to TRBD1. V was clipped by 4 bases and J by 16 bases; unmatched bases: 7. The CDR3 runs 12 residues. Germline CDR1 is SEHNR and CDR2 is FQNEAQ (reference sequence). CDR3 protein: CASSSRDSPLHF. CDR3 nucleotides: TGTGCCAGCAGCTCCCGGGACAGTCCTCTCCACTTT. Combining the CDR3 with reference TRBV7-9 and TRBJ1-6 gives the whole variable domain DTGVSQNPRHKITKRGQNVTFRCDPISEHNRLYWYRQTLGQGPEFLTYFQNEAQLEKSRLLSDRFSAERPKGSFSTLEIQRTEQGDSAMYLCASSSRDSPLHFGNGTRLTVT.

CDR3 nucleotide sequence: TGTGCCAGCAGCCAAGACGGGGTTCGAGAGACCCAGTACTTC. Its protein product is CASSQDGVRETQYF. The V and J genes are TRBV4-2 and TRBJ2-5; D might be TRBD2 (5 bases). Trimming shortened V by 0 bases and J by 4 bases, and 9 bases separated the two germline ends. The CDR3 length is 14 residues. Germline values: CDR1 LGHNA, CDR2 YNFKEQ.

The chain is built from TRBV4-1 and TRBJ1-5; D remains ambiguous. This CDR3 region has 15 residues. Trimming cost V 1 base and J 4 bases, with 11 bases left between them. The V gene's germline CDR1 is MGHRA and CDR2 YSYEKL. DNA of the CDR3: TGCGCCAGCAGCCAAGCTGATCTGCTAAATCAGCCCCAGCATTTT. Its protein is CASSQADLLNQPQHF.